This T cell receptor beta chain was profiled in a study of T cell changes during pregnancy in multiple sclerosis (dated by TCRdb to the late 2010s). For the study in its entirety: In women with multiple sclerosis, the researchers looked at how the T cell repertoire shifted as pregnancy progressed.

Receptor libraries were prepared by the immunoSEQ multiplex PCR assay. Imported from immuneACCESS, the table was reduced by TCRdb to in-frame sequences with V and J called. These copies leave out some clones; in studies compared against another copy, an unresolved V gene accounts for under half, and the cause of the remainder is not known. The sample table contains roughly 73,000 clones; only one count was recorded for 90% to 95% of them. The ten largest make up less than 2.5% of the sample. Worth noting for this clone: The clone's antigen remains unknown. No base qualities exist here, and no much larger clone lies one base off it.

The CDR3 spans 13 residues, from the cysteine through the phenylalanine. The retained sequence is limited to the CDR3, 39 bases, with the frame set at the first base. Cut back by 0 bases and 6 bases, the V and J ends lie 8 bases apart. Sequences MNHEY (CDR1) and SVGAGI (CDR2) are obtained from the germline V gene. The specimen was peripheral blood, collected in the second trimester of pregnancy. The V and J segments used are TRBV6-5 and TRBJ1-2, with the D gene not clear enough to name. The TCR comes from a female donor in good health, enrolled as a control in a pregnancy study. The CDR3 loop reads CASSYSTPDGYTF. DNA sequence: TGTGCCAGCAGTTACTCGACACCGGATGGCTACACCTTC.